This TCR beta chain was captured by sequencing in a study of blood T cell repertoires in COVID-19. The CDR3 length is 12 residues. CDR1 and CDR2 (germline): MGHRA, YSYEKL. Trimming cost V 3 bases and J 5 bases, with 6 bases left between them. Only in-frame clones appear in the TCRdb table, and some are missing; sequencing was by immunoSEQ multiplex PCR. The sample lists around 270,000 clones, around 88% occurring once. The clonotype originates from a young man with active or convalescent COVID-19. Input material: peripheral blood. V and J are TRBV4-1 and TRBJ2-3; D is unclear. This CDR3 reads CASSHIIDTQYF. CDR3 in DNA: TGCGCCAGCAGCCATATAATAGATACGCAGTATTTT.